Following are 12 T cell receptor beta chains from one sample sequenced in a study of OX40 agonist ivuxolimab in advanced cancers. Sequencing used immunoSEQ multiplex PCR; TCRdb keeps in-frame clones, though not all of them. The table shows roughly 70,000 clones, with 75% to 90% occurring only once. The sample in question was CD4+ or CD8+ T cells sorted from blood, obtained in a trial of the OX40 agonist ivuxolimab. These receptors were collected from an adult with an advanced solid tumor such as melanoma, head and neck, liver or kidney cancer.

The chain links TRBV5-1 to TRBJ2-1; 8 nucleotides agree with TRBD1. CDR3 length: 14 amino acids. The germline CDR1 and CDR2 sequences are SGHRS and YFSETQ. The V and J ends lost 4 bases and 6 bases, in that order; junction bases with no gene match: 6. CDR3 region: CASSLDRAVNEQFF. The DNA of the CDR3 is TGCGCCAGCAGCCTGGACAGGGCGGTCAATGAGCAGTTCTTC.

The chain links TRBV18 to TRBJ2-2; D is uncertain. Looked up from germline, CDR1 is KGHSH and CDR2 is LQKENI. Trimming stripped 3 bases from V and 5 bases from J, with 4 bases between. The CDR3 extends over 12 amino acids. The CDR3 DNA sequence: TGTGCCAGCTCACCCGTGACCGGGGAGCTGTTTTTT. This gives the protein CASSPVTGELFF.

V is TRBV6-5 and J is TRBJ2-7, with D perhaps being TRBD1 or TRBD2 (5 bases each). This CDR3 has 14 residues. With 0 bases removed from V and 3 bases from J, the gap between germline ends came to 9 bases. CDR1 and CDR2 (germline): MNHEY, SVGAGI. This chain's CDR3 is CASSYSRGRYEQYF. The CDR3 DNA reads TGTGCCAGCAGTTACTCGAGGGGACGCTACGAGCAGTACTTC.

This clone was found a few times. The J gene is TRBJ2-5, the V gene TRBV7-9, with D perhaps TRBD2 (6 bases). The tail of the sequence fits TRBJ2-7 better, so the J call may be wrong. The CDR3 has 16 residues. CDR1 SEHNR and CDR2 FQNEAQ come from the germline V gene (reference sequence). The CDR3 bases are TGTGCCAGCAGCTCGCTACGCGGGACTCCTTCCTACGAGCAGTACTTC. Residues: CASSSLRGTPSYEQYF.

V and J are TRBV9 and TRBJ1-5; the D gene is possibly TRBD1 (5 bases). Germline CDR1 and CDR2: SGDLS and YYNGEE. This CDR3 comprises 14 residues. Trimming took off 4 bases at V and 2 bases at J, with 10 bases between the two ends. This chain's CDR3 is CASSTGLGNQPQHF. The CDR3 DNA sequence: TGTGCCAGCAGCACGGGACTCGGCAATCAGCCCCAGCATTTT.

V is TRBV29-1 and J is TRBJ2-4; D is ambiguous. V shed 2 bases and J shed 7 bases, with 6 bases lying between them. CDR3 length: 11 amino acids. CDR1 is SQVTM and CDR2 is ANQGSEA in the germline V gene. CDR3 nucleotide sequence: TGCAGCGTTGAATTAAGCAACATTCAGTACTTC. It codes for CSVELSNIQYF.

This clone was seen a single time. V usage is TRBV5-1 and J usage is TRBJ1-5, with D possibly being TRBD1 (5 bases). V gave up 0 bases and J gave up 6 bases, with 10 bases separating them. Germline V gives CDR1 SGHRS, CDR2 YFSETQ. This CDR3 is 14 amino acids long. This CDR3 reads CASSLDGGGQPQHF. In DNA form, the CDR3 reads TGCGCCAGCAGCTTGGATGGGGGGGGTCAGCCCCAGCATTTT. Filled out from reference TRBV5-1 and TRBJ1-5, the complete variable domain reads KAGVTQTPRYLIKTRGQQVTLSCSPISGHRSVSWYQQTPGQGLQFLFEYFSETQRNKGNFPGRFSGRQFSNSRSEMNVSTLELGDSALYLCASSLDGGGQPQHFGDGTRLSIL.

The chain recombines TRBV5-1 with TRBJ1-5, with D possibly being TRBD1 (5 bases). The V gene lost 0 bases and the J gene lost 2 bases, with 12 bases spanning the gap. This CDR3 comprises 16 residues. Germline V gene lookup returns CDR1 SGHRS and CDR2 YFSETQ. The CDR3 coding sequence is TGCGCCAGCAGCTTGGCCGGCGGAGGGGGCAATCAGCCCCAGCATTTT. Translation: CASSLAGGGGNQPQHF.

The CDR3 DNA reads as TGTGCCAGCTCACCAAATACACAGGCAAGCACTGAAGCTTTCTTT. Protein sequence: CASSPNTQASTEAFF. The chain recombines TRBV18 with TRBJ1-1, with a tentative D call TRBD1 (5 bases). Trimming stripped 2 bases from V and 4 bases from J, with 14 bases between. The CDR3 is made up of 15 amino acids. CDR1 and CDR2 from the germline V gene are KGHSH and LQKENI.

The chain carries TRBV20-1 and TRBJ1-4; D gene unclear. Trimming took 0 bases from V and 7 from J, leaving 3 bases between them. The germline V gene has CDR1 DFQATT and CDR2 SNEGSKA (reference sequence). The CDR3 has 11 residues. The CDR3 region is CSAREFEKLFF. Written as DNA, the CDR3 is TGCAGTGCTAGAGAGTTTGAAAAACTGTTTTTT.

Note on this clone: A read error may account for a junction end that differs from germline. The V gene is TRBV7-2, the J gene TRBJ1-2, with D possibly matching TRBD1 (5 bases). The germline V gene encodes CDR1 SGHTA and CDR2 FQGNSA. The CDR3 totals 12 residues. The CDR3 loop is CASSLDRILKSF. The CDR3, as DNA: TGTGCCAGCAGCTTAGACAGGATTCTGAAGTCCTTC.

The CDR3 sequence: CASSLYPSGPYEQYF. In DNA, the CDR3 is TGTGCCAGCAGTTTATATCCTAGCGGCCCATACGAGCAGTACTTC. The chain links TRBV27 to TRBJ2-7; 7 nucleotides agree with TRBD2. Germline CDR1 reads MNHEY; CDR2 reads SMNVEV (reference sequence). This CDR3 contains 15 residues. V lost 1 base, J lost 4 bases, and 7 bases stayed unmatched.